Below, 26 T cell receptor beta chains from the same sample are listed, as sequenced in a study of control samples from healthy donors and cancer patients (TCRdb year 2020). The library came from the immunoSEQ multiplex PCR assay. TCRdb retrieved this table from immuneACCESS and kept in-frame rearrangements only. Not all clones are present; in checked studies, unresolved V genes account for under half, and no reason is known for the remainder. In this sample's table one finds approximately 190,000 clones. 2% to 2.5% of the sample is taken by the ten largest. The sample comprised blood. The origin of the receptors is a woman in her thirties in good health.

This chain links TRBV29-1 with TRBJ1-1, with D uncertain. Germline CDR1 reads SQVTM; CDR2 reads ANQGSEA. Trimming took 1 base from V and 2 from J, leaving 8 bases between them. The CDR3 contains 13 residues. The CDR3 region is CSVEGQQNTEAFF. The CDR3 coding sequence is TGCAGCGTTGAAGGGCAGCAAAACACTGAAGCTTTCTTT.

The V call is TRBV4-3, the J call TRBJ2-1, with D uncertain. With 3 bases removed from V and 10 bases from J, the gap between germline ends came to 16 bases. Germline V gene data show CDR1 as LGHNA and CDR2 as YSLEER. The CDR3 spans 14 residues. The chain's CDR3 is CASSHEKGSLEQFF. CDR3 in DNA: TGCGCCAGCAGCCACGAAAAGGGCAGCCTGGAGCAGTTCTTC.

The chain has TRBV19 and TRBJ1-5; 8 bases match TRBD1. V trimming: 0 bases; J trimming: 1 base; junction bases outside the gene matches: 8. This CDR3 has 18 residues. Germline V CDR1 and CDR2: LNHDA, SQIVND (reference sequence). CDR3 DNA sequence: TGTGCCAGTAGTATAGATCGGCCGGGACAGGCCAGCAATCAGCCCCAGCATTTT. Protein: CASSIDRPGQASNQPQHF. Filled out from reference TRBV19 and TRBJ1-5, the complete variable domain reads DGGITQSPKYLFRKEGQNVTLSCEQNLNHDAMYWYRQDPGQGLRLIYYSQIVNDFQKGDIAEGYSVSREKKESFPLTVTSAQKNPTAFYLCASSIDRPGQASNQPQHFGDGTRLSIL.

This sequence joins TRBV5-6 and TRBJ2-5; D call uncertain. This CDR3 has 13 amino acids. Germline V gene data show CDR1 as SGHDT and CDR2 as YYEEEE. Trimming cost V 1 base and J 3 bases, with 7 bases left between them. The CDR3 region is CASSLKWEETQYF. Here the CDR3 DNA reads TGTGCCAGCAGCTTGAAGTGGGAAGAGACCCAGTACTTC.

V gene TRBV7-2 combines with J gene TRBJ1-2; a weak D match, TRBD1 (5 bases). From germline, CDR1 is SGHTA and CDR2 FQGNSA. Trimming removed 4 bases at V and 4 bases at J, with 13 bases between. The CDR3 is 14 residues long. The CDR3 coding sequence is TGTGCCAGCAGCTCGACCAGAGACAGCTATGGCTACACCTTC. This encodes CASSSTRDSYGYTF. Based on the CDR3 plus reference TRBV7-2 and TRBJ1-2, the full variable domain is GAGVSQSPSNKVTEKGKDVELRCDPISGHTALYWYRQSLGQGLEFLIYFQGNSAPDKSGLPSDRFSAERTGGSVSTLTIQRTQQEDSAVYLCASSSTRDSYGYTFGSGTRLTVV.

The V gene is TRBV4-1, the J gene TRBJ2-7; no clear D. This CDR3 has 16 amino acids. The germline V and J ends were trimmed by 0 bases and 1 base, with 13 bases remaining between them. CDR1 is MGHRA and CDR2 is YSYEKL in the germline V gene. CDR3: CASSQDFGGASYEQYF. The CDR3 bases are TGCGCCAGCAGCCAAGACTTTGGTGGAGCGTCCTACGAGCAGTACTTC.

The rearrangement uses TRBV12-3 or TRBV12-4 and TRBJ1-6; D is uncertain. Trimming took off 2 bases at V and 8 bases at J, with 7 bases between the two ends. The CDR3 sequence is 13 residues long. The CDR3 DNA reads as TGTGCCAGCAGTTTACTGAAAGATTCACCCCTCCACTTT. Translated, it gives CASSLLKDSPLHF.

The V gene is TRBV24-1, the J gene TRBJ2-3, with TRBD2 as a possible D gene (5 bases). Germline V CDR1 and CDR2: KGHDR, SFDVKD. The CDR3 sequence is 16 residues long. V shed 4 bases and J shed 1 base, with 14 bases lying between them. The CDR3 protein is CATSDARRTGTDTQYF. CDR3 nucleotide sequence: TGTGCCACCAGTGACGCCAGGAGGACCGGCACAGATACGCAGTATTTT.

The genes are TRBV6-2 or TRBV6-3 and TRBJ1-1; D uncertain. The CDR3 totals 16 residues. The germline gives CDR1 MNHEY, CDR2 SVGEGT. V lost 0 bases and J lost 2, with 13 bases in between. CDR3 in DNA: TGTGCCAGCAGTTACTCACCCCAAACTCTCAACACTGAAGCTTTCTTT. This encodes CASSYSPQTLNTEAFF.

The chain employs TRBV7-2 and TRBJ2-7; TRBD2 aligns across 9 bases. Germline V gives CDR1 SGHTA, CDR2 FQGNSA. J lost 2 bases, V lost 3 bases, and 2 bases had no gene match. This CDR3 is 14 amino acids long. The CDR3 sequence is CASSFWTSAYEQYF. In nucleotides, the CDR3 is TGTGCCAGCAGCTTCTGGACTAGCGCCTACGAGCAGTACTTC.

The chain employs TRBV7-9 and TRBJ1-4; D call uncertain. V lost 5 bases to trimming and J lost 0 bases, with 10 bases between them. Germline-derived CDR1 and CDR2 are SEHNR and FQNEAQ (reference sequence). The length of the CDR3 is 15 residues. The CDR3 DNA follows: TGTGCCAGCAGCCCTGCAGTTGCAACTAATGAAAAACTGTTTTTT. Its protein product is CASSPAVATNEKLFF.

The rearrangement links TRBV7-9 to TRBJ1-1; D remains ambiguous. Trimming left V 1 base short and J 9 bases short, with 18 bases between. Germline V gives CDR1 SEHNR, CDR2 FQNEAQ (reference sequence). CDR3 size: 15 residues. The CDR3 here is CASSLGDLDHPKAFF. The CDR3 coding sequence is TGTGCCAGCAGCTTAGGGGATTTGGACCATCCCAAAGCTTTCTTT.

This chain connects TRBV6-1 to TRBJ1-4; a weak D match, TRBD1 (5 bases). Germline V gene lookup returns CDR1 MNHNS and CDR2 SASEGT. The germline V and J ends were trimmed by 1 base and 13 bases, with 16 bases remaining between them. The CDR3 spans 14 residues. This CDR3 reads CASSEGARVDGLFF. For the CDR3, the DNA is TGTGCCAGCAGTGAAGGCGCCAGGGTCGACGGACTGTTTTTT.

The chain links TRBV5-4 to TRBJ1-4; D is unclear. Trimming removed 4 bases from V and 5 bases from J, with 6 bases in between. CDR1 and CDR2 (germline): SGHNT, YYREEE (reference sequence). The CDR3 is 12 residues long. DNA for the CDR3: TGTGCCAGCAGCCGACGGAATGAAAAACTGTTTTTT. Its protein product is CASSRRNEKLFF.

The chain uses TRBV19 and TRBJ2-2; TRBD1 aligns across 7 bases. Germline trimming cut 6 bases from V and 1 base from J; bases unmatched to any gene: 14. Germline V lookup: CDR1 LNHDA, CDR2 SQIVND (reference sequence). The CDR3 length is 18 residues. DNA of the CDR3: TGTGCCAGTAGGTTGGGGACAGCTTATTTTCGGAACACCGGGGAGCTGTTTTTT. Protein sequence: CASRLGTAYFRNTGELFF.

With regard to this clone: At one boundary the junction diverges from the germline segment, which might be a read error. J is TRBJ2-1 and V is TRBV7-7, with TRBD1 matching over 12 bases. Germline values: CDR1 SSHAT, CDR2 FNYEAQ (reference sequence). The CDR3 totals 16 residues. CDR3 protein: CASSLGDRGLWNEQFF. The CDR3 region has the DNA TGTGCTAGCAGCTTAGGGGACAGGGGGCTCTGGAATGAGCAGTTCTTC.

The gene calls are TRBV4-1 and TRBJ1-4; D unclear. The V end was cut by 5 bases, the J end by 3 bases, with 16 bases between. Germline V CDR1 and CDR2: MGHRA, YSYEKL. The CDR3 consists of 16 residues. In nucleotides, the CDR3 is TGCGCCAGCAGCTCGGGGAGGTCTCGGTCTAATGAAAAACTGTTTTTT. Translating gives CASSSGRSRSNEKLFF.

V and J are TRBV6-1 and TRBJ2-7; maybe TRBD2 (5 bases). V lost 2 bases and J 0 bases, leaving 11 bases between the germline ends. The CDR3 covers 15 residues. Germline V gives CDR1 MNHNS, CDR2 SASEGT. The CDR3 reads CASSEISRGSYEQYF. CDR3 DNA: TGTGCCAGCAGTGAAATTAGTCGGGGCTCCTACGAGCAGTACTTC.

The gene calls are TRBV5-5 and TRBJ1-2; D is unresolved. CDR1 is SGHKS, CDR2 YYEKEE, per germline (reference sequence). V was cut by 1 base and J by 4 bases, with 11 bases left in between. The CDR3 has 14 amino acids. DNA of the CDR3: TGTGCCAGCAGCTTGAATCTGCTTTCCTATGGCTACACCTTC. Protein product: CASSLNLLSYGYTF.

The chain combines TRBV12-3 or TRBV12-4 with TRBJ2-2; D unresolved. The CDR3 is 11 residues long. V was clipped by 4 bases and J by 5 bases, with 2 bases between them. The CDR3 bases are TGTGCCAGCAGTTCGACCGGGGAGCTGTTTTTT. This gives the protein CASSSTGELFF.

The V call is TRBV7-9, the J call TRBJ1-5; 8 nucleotides match TRBD1. CDR1 and CDR2 from the germline V gene are SEHNR and FQNEAQ (reference sequence). The V and J ends lost 5 bases and 3 bases, in that order; junction bases with no gene match: 6. The CDR3 is made up of 15 amino acids. The CDR3 sequence is CASSTGQGYNQPQHF. CDR3 nucleotides: TGTGCCAGCAGCACCGGACAGGGATACAATCAGCCCCAGCATTTT.

The CDR3 region has the DNA TGTGCCAGCAGTAGGAAGTACCAAGAGACCCAGTACTTC. It translates to CASSRKYQETQYF. This chain uses TRBV27 with TRBJ2-5; D not certain. The germline V and J ends were trimmed by 5 bases and 0 bases, with 7 bases remaining between them. The CDR3 runs to 13 residues. Per germline, CDR1 MNHEY and CDR2 SMNVEV (reference sequence).

CDR3 loop: CASSETETQYF. The DNA of the CDR3 is TGTGCCAGCAGTGAAACAGAGACCCAGTACTTC. The V gene is TRBV2, the J gene TRBJ2-5, with D hard to call. The CDR3 is 11 amino acids. Germline V lookup: CDR1 SNHLY, CDR2 FYNNEI. Trimming left V 2 bases short and J 4 bases short, with 2 bases between.

The chain couples TRBV3-1 (or the pseudogene TRBV3-2) to TRBJ2-6; D is unresolved. Trimming left V 0 bases short and J 0 bases short, with 12 bases between. CDR3 length: 18 residues. Germline V lookup: CDR1 LGHDT, CDR2 YNNKEL (reference sequence). The CDR3 protein is CASSQDGRLGSGANVLTF. In DNA form, the CDR3 reads TGTGCCAGCAGCCAAGACGGCAGGTTGGGCTCTGGGGCCAACGTCCTGACTTTC.

As to this clone: This specimen includes other DNA sequences encoding the same CDR3. V and J are TRBV6-5 and TRBJ1-5, with D perhaps matching TRBD1 (5 bases). Germline CDR1 and CDR2: MNHEY and SVGAGI. Trimming took off 0 bases at V and 2 bases at J, with 8 bases between the two ends. CDR3 size: 15 residues. CDR3 coding DNA: TGTGCCAGCAGTTACTCGGGGGGGGGCAATCAGCCCCAGCATTTT. Its translation: CASSYSGGGNQPQHF.

V and J are TRBV9 and TRBJ1-2; no firm D call. Trimming stripped 0 bases from V and 4 bases from J, with 10 bases between. The CDR3 sequence is 14 residues long. From germline, CDR1 is SGDLS and CDR2 YYNGEE. CDR3 loop: CASSVGNVPYGYTF. The CDR3 DNA reads TGTGCCAGCAGCGTAGGTAACGTACCCTATGGCTACACCTTC.